What follows is one T cell receptor beta chain and its context. No antigen is known for it. Germline CDR1 and CDR2: GTSNPN and SVGIG (reference sequence). This CDR3 comprises 13 residues. Trimming took 4 bases from V and 4 from J; bases not matched to a gene: 6. TCRdb reanalysed the reads using MiXCR and keeps one entry per CDR3 protein. The data contain about 310,000 distinct CDR3 sequences, around a quarter of them singletons. The data stem from a study of T cell repertoires in cytomegalovirus infection. Study-level findings and limits: Clonotypes of TCR beta that were HLA-C-restricted and CMV-specific dominated the ex vivo response.

This specimen consisted of cultured PBMCs, obtained from culture after CMV antigen stimulation. The gene calls are TRBV30 and TRBJ2-5, with TRBD1 identical over 7 bases. This TCR derives from a human donor in good health (CMV status not recorded). Some clones in this sample may be carry-over from other donors' samples. The CDR3: CAWTGGYGETQYF. The CDR3 DNA sequence: TGTGCCTGGACAGGGGGATACGGAGAGACCCAGTACTTC.